What follows are 24 T cell receptor beta chains derived from one specimen sequenced in a study of cytomegalovirus exposure and HLA in healthy donors. With 60 Vbeta and 13 Jbeta primers, the PCR was carried out. The table came from immunoSEQ multiplex PCR; TCRdb's copy has only in-frame clones and leaves some out. This sample carries fewer than 150,000 clones, 75% to 80% of them seen once, and the ten largest clones take approximately 5%. The sequencing input was PBMCs. Every receptor here comes from a woman aged 50 to 60 in good health and CMV-seronegative.

The V and J genes are TRBV30 and TRBJ1-4; no clear D gene. V was pared by 1 base and J by 7 bases, with 7 bases between. CDR1 is GTSNPN and CDR2 is SVGIG in the germline V gene (reference sequence). The CDR3 runs to 12 residues. The CDR3 coding sequence is TGTGCCTGGAGTGGGAGCGTTGAAAAACTGTTTTTT. This sequence encodes CAWSGSVEKLFF.

In regard to this clone: At one end the junction does not follow the germline gene, possibly because of a read error. This chain uses TRBV11-3 with TRBJ2-5; TRBD2 matches 7 bases. CDR1 SGHNT and CDR2 YENEEA come from the germline V gene. This CDR3 comprises 16 residues. The CDR3 DNA reads as TGTGCCAACAGCTTAGAATGGCGGGGGTTCCAAGAGACCCAGTACTTC. Translation gives CANSLEWRGFQETQYF.

The V gene is TRBV2, the J gene TRBJ2-1, with 8 bases fitting TRBD1. The germline V gene encodes CDR1 SNHLY and CDR2 FYNNEI. This CDR3 spans 12 amino acids. Trimming removed 6 bases from V and 16 bases from J; junction bases left unmatched: 11. The CDR3 sequence: CASREPPGQDFF. CDR3 DNA sequence: TGTGCCAGCAGGGAGCCACCGGGACAGGATTTCTTC.

The chain uses TRBV13 and TRBJ1-6, with D possibly matching TRBD1 (5 bases). This CDR3 comprises 14 residues. Germline loops: CDR1 PRHDT, CDR2 FYEKMQ (reference sequence). V lost 4 bases to trimming and J lost 7 bases, with 11 bases between them. CDR3 sequence: CASSSGRANSPLHF. The CDR3, as DNA: TGTGCCAGCAGCTCGGGCAGGGCAAATTCACCCCTCCACTTT.

The J gene is TRBJ1-3, the V gene TRBV13; no clear D. V lost 5 bases to trimming and J lost 0 bases, with 11 bases between them. Germline lookup yields CDR1 PRHDT and CDR2 FYEKMQ (reference sequence). CDR3 size: 15 residues. The CDR3 region is CASSGVLSSGNTIYF. The CDR3 DNA reads as TGTGCCAGCAGCGGAGTCCTGAGCTCTGGAAACACCATATATTTT.

The CDR3 DNA reads TGTGCCAGCAGCTTAGTACAGGGATGGTCACCCCTCCACTTT. Its protein product is CASSLVQGWSPLHF. This chain links TRBV7-8 with TRBJ1-6, with D maybe TRBD1 (6 bases). The CDR3 length is 14 residues. V gave up 1 base and J gave up 10 bases, with 11 bases separating them. Germline loops: CDR1 SGHVS, CDR2 FQNEAQ. The entire variable domain, with the rest obtained from reference TRBV7-8 and TRBJ1-6, is as follows: GAGVSQSPRYKVAKRGQDVALRCDPISGHVSLFWYQQALGQGPEFLTYFQNEAQLDKSGLPSDRFFAERPEGSVSTLKIQRTQQEDSAVYLCASSLVQGWSPLHFGNGTRLTVT.

The chain couples TRBV2 to TRBJ2-2; D not certain. Germline V gives CDR1 SNHLY, CDR2 FYNNEI. The CDR3 is 13 residues long. The V end lost 2 bases, the J end lost 7 bases, and 8 bases lay between the germline ends. The CDR3 loop is CASSEPIGGELFF. CDR3 DNA sequence: TGTGCCAGCAGTGAACCAATCGGCGGGGAGCTGTTTTTT.

The chain recombines TRBV6-1 with TRBJ1-2; TRBD1 matches at 8 bases. Germline CDR1 reads MNHNS; CDR2 reads SASEGT. CDR3 size: 14 residues. The V gene end was trimmed by 3 bases and the J gene end by 14 bases; junction bases not matched to a gene: 14. The CDR3 DNA reads as TGTGCCAGCAGTGAGAGGTGGTCAGGGGGCCTGAGAACCTTC. Its protein is CASSERWSGGLRTF.

The chain joins TRBV27 to TRBJ2-1; 15 nucleotides agree with TRBD2. From germline, CDR1 is MNHEY and CDR2 SMNVEV (reference sequence). Trimming cost V 6 bases and J 8 bases; bases outside gene matches: 2. This CDR3 has 14 residues. The DNA of the CDR3 is TGTGCCAGCAGGGGACTAGCGGGGGGTGATGAGCAGTTCTTC. As protein: CASRGLAGGDEQFF.

The chain recombines TRBV6-1 with TRBJ2-5; 8 nucleotides match TRBD1. The CDR3 contains 15 residues. The ends lost 7 bases at V and 5 bases at J; junction bases unmatched: 12. Germline-derived CDR1 and CDR2 are MNHNS and SASEGT. The CDR3 loop is CASTTPMTGVETQYF. Written as DNA, the CDR3 is TGTGCCAGCACCACCCCCATGACAGGGGTGGAGACCCAGTACTTC.

This clone turned up a few times. The J gene is TRBJ2-2, the V gene TRBV5-6; TRBD2 agrees at 7 bases. The V gene end was trimmed by 7 bases and the J gene end by 6 bases; junction bases not matched to a gene: 15. Germline V lookup: CDR1 SGHDT, CDR2 YYEEEE. The CDR3 is made up of 16 amino acids. For the CDR3, the DNA is TGTGCCAGCCGTCGGCTAGCGGTCCCCCTCGCCGGGGAGCTGTTTTTT. It codes for CASRRLAVPLAGELFF.

V is TRBV7-9 and J is TRBJ2-5; D remains unclear. This CDR3 contains 14 residues. The germline CDR1 and CDR2 sequences are SEHNR and FQNEAQ (reference sequence). V shed 1 base and J shed 4 bases, with 10 bases lying between them. The CDR3 region is CASSLETMLETQYF. The CDR3 DNA is TGTGCCAGCAGCTTAGAAACAATGTTAGAGACCCAGTACTTC.

The chain links TRBV19 to TRBJ2-1, with D maybe TRBD2 (6 bases). The germline V gene encodes CDR1 LNHDA and CDR2 SQIVND (reference sequence). The V and J ends lost 4 bases and 6 bases respectively, with 16 bases between them. The CDR3 is made up of 15 amino acids. This chain's CDR3 is CASSRGDPIFNEQFF. DNA of the CDR3: TGTGCCAGTAGTAGGGGGGACCCTATATTCAATGAGCAGTTCTTC.

V gene TRBV6-6 combines with J gene TRBJ2-2; D possibly corresponds to TRBD1 (6 bases). Germline CDR1 reads MNHNY; CDR2 reads SVGAGI (reference sequence). The CDR3 runs 16 residues. Between the trimmed V and J ends, which lost 2 bases and 1 base, there was a span of 11 bases. The CDR3 region is CASSYLGTRNTGELFF. The CDR3 DNA follows: TGTGCCAGCAGTTACCTAGGGACACGGAACACCGGGGAGCTGTTTTTT.

This chain connects TRBV27 to TRBJ1-2; D is undetermined. Germline-derived CDR1 and CDR2 are MNHEY and SMNVEV (reference sequence). CDR3 length: 15 residues. V was clipped by 5 bases and J by 0 bases, with 13 bases between them. DNA of the CDR3: TGTGCCAGCAGTCCTAGACTAGCTTCTAACTATGGCTACACCTTC. Translated, it gives CASSPRLASNYGYTF.

The gene calls are TRBV6-5 and TRBJ1-1; possible D gene TRBD1, 5 bases. CDR1 is MNHEY and CDR2 is SVGAGI in the germline V gene. V shed 2 bases and J shed 3 bases, with 16 bases lying between them. The CDR3 consists of 16 residues. The CDR3 DNA reads as TGTGCCAGCAGTTACGGGGCAGAATATACGGACACTGAAGCTTTCTTT. This translates into CASSYGAEYTDTEAFF.

The chain carries TRBV9 and TRBJ2-1, with 9 bases matching TRBD1. Germline CDR1 reads SGDLS; CDR2 reads YYNGEE. The V gene end was trimmed by 3 bases and the J gene end by 9 bases; junction bases not matched to a gene: 13. There are 16 residues in the CDR3. The CDR3 sequence: CASSAGTGPGVGEQFF. The CDR3 nucleotides read TGTGCCAGCAGCGCGGGGACAGGGCCCGGGGTCGGTGAGCAGTTCTTC.

The genes are TRBV29-1 and TRBJ1-2; D possibly corresponds to TRBD1 (5 bases). The CDR3 loop spans 13 amino acids. Trimming shortened V by 6 bases and J by 1 base, and 12 bases separated the two germline ends. Germline V gives CDR1 SQVTM, CDR2 ANQGSEA. CDR3 bases: TGCAGCGTGCCGGGGGGATTTAACTATGGCTACACCTTC. This codes for CSVPGGFNYGYTF. Combining the CDR3 with reference TRBV29-1 and TRBJ1-2 gives the whole variable domain SAVISQKPSRDICQRGTSLTIQCQVDSQVTMMFWYRQQPGQSLTLIATANQGSEATYESGFVIDKFPISRPNLTFSTLTVSNMSPEDSSIYLCSVPGGFNYGYTFGSGTRLTVV.

The rearrangement joins TRBV27 to TRBJ2-7; tentatively, D is TRBD1 (6 bases). Trimming took off 5 bases at V and 0 bases at J, with 11 bases between the two ends. From germline, CDR1 is MNHEY and CDR2 SMNVEV (reference sequence). The CDR3 has 14 residues. The CDR3 region has the DNA TGTGCCAGCAGTAAACGGGACATCTCCTACGAGCAGTACTTC. As protein: CASSKRDISYEQYF.

This sequence joins TRBV18 and TRBJ2-7; 7 bases match TRBD2. The germline CDR1 and CDR2 sequences are KGHSH and LQKENI. CDR3 size: 14 residues. Unmatched junction bases numbered 2, after V lost 1 base and J lost 2 bases. CDR3 sequence reads: CASSPREGAYEQYF. The CDR3 DNA reads as TGTGCCAGCTCACCACGGGAGGGAGCCTACGAGCAGTACTTC.

The chain is built from TRBV6-4 and TRBJ2-5, with 8 bases fitting TRBD1. CDR3 length: 15 amino acids. CDR1 MRHNA and CDR2 SNTAGT come from the germline V gene. V lost 5 bases and J lost 2; bases outside the gene matches: 7. The CDR3 is CASSPGGGLQETQYF. The CDR3 nucleotides are TGTGCCAGCAGTCCAGGGGGCGGCCTACAAGAGACCCAGTACTTC.

The chain is built from TRBV6-5 and TRBJ2-5, with D unresolved. Trimming took off 0 bases at V and 0 bases at J, with 11 bases between the two ends. The CDR3 is made up of 16 amino acids. Germline V gene lookup returns CDR1 MNHEY and CDR2 SVGAGI. CDR3 sequence reads: CASSYSNPPDQETQYF. DNA for the CDR3: TGTGCCAGCAGTTACTCGAACCCCCCGGACCAAGAGACCCAGTACTTC.

This chain joins TRBV20-1 and TRBJ2-7; TRBD1 might be the D (5 bases). With 4 bases removed from V and 3 bases from J, the gap between germline ends came to 7 bases. This CDR3 has 11 amino acids. Germline-derived CDR1 and CDR2 are DFQATT and SNEGSKA (reference sequence). Here the CDR3 DNA reads TGCAGTGCTAAGGACAACTACGAGCAGTACTTC. Its protein product is CSAKDNYEQYF.

This chain uses TRBV6-1 with TRBJ1-6; perhaps TRBD1 as D (5 bases). V was pared by 2 bases and J by 10 bases, with 15 bases between. Germline lookup yields CDR1 MNHNS and CDR2 SASEGT. The CDR3 runs 15 residues. In nucleotides, the CDR3 is TGTGCCAGCAGTGAAATGGGGCAGGGTGGGTCACCCCTCCACTTT. Encoded protein: CASSEMGQGGSPLHF.